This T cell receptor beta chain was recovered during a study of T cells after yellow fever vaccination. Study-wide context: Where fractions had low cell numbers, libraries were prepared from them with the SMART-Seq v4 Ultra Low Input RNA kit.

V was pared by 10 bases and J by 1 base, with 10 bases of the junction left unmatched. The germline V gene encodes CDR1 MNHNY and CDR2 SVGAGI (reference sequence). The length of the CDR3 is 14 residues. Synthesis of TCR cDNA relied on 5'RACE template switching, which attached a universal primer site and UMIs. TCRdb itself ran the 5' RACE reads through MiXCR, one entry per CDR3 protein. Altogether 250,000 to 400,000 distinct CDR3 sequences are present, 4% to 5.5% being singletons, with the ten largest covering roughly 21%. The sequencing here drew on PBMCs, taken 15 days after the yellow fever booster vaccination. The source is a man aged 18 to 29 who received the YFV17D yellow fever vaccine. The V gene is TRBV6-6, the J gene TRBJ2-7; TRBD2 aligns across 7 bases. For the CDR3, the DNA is TGTGCCACCCGATATCCGGGACTATCCTACGAGCAGTACTTC. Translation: CATRYPGLSYEQYF.